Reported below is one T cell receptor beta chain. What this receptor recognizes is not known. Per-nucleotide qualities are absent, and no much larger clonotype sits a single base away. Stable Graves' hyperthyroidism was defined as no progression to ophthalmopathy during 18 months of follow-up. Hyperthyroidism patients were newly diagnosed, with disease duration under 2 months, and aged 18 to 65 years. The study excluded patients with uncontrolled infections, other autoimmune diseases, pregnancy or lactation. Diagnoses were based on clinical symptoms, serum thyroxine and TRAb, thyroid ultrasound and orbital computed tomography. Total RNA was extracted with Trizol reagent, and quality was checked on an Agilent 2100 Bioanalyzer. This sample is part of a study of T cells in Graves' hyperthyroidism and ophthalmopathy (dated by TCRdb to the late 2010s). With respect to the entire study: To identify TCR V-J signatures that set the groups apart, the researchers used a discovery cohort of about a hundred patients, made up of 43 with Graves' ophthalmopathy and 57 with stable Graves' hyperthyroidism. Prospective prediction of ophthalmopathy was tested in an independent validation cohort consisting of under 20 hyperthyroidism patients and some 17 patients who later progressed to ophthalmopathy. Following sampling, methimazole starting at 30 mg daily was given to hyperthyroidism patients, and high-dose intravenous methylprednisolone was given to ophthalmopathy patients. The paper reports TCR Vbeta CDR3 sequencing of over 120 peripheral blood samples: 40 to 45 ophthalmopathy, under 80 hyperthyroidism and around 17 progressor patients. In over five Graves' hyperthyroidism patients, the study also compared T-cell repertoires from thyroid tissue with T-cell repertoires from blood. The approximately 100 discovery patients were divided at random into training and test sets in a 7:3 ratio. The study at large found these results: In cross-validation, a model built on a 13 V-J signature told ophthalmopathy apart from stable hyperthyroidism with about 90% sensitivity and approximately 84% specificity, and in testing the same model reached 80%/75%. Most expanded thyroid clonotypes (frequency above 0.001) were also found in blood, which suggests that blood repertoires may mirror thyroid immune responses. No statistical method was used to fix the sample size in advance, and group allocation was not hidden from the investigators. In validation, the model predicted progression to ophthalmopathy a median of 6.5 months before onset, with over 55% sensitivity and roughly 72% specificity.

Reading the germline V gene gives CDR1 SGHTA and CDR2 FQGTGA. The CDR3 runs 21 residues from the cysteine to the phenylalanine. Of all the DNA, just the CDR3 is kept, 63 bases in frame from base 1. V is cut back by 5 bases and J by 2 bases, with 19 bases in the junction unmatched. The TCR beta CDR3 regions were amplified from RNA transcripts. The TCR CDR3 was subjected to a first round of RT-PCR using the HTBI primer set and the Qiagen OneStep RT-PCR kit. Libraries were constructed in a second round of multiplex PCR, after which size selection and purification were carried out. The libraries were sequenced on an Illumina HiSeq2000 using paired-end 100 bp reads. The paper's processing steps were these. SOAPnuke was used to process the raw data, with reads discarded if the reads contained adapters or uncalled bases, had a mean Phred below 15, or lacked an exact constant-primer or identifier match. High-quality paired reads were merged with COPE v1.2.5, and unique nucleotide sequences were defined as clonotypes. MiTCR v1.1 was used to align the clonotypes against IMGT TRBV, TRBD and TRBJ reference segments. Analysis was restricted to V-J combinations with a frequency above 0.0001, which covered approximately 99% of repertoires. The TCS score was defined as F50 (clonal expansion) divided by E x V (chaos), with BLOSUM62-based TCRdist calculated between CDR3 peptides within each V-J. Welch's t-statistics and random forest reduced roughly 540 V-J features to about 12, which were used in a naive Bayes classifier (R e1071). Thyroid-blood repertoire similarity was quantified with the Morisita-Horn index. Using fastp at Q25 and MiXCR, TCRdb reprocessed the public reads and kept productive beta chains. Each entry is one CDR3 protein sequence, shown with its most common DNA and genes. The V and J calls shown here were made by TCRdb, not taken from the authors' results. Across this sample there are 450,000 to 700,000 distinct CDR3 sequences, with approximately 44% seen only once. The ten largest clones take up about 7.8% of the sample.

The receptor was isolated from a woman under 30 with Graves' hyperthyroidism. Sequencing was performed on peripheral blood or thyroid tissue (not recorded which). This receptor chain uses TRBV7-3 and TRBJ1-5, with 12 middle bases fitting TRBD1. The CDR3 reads CASSQSPGGDRGPFGNQPQHF. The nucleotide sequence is TGTGCCAGCAGCCAATCTCCGGGGGGGGACAGGGGGCCTTTTGGCAATCAGCCCCAGCATTTT.